The 14 T cell receptor beta chains below were found in one sample sequenced in a study of cytomegalovirus exposure and HLA in healthy donors. PCR involved 60 Vbeta and 13 Jbeta primers. TCRdb's copy holds only in-frame clones and misses some; the assay was immunoSEQ multiplex PCR. The table records approximately 180,000 clones, 60% to 80% of them present only once. Input material: PBMCs. The receptors here all came from a man between 40 and 49 years old in good health and CMV-seropositive.

The J gene is TRBJ2-7, the V gene TRBV5-1, with 7 bases matching TRBD1. Germline CDR1 and CDR2: SGHRS and YFSETQ. The length of the CDR3 is 15 residues. Trimming cost V 4 bases and J 1 base; bases outside gene matches: 8. The CDR3 region is CASSEGADRSYEQYF. CDR3 coding DNA: TGCGCCAGCAGCGAGGGCGCGGACAGGTCCTACGAGCAGTACTTC.

The rearrangement uses TRBV19 and TRBJ2-7, with 10 nucleotides matching TRBD2. The CDR3 covers 15 residues. Germline assignment: CDR1 LNHDA and CDR2 SQIVND (reference sequence). With V trimmed by 3 bases and J by 0 bases, 2 bases remained unmatched. The CDR3 DNA sequence: TGTGCCAGTAGTATGCTAGCGGGAGTCTCCTACGAGCAGTACTTC. Translated, it gives CASSMLAGVSYEQYF.

This clone was seen more than once but under ten times. The V call is TRBV15, the J call TRBJ2-1; D unclear. The CDR3 has 15 amino acids. Germline V gene lookup returns CDR1 LNHNV and CDR2 YYDKDF (reference sequence). V lost 0 bases to trimming and J lost 2 bases, with 8 bases between them. The CDR3 region is CATSRDQIPYNEQFF. For the CDR3, the DNA is TGTGCCACCAGCAGAGATCAGATCCCCTACAATGAGCAGTTCTTC.

The V call is TRBV28, the J call TRBJ1-4; the match to TRBD1 covers 7 bases. CDR1 MDHEN and CDR2 SYDVKM come from the germline V gene. The CDR3 covers 13 residues. V was pared by 6 bases and J by 11 bases, with 9 bases of the junction left unmatched. This CDR3 is CASSRWDSGKLFF. CDR3 nucleotide sequence: TGTGCCAGCAGCCGATGGGACAGCGGGAAACTGTTTTTT.

This rearrangement joins TRBV7-8 to TRBJ2-3; D might be TRBD1 (6 bases). Germline assignment: CDR1 SGHVS and CDR2 FQNEAQ. The CDR3 loop spans 17 amino acids. The ends were cut back, 2 bases at V and 4 bases at J, with 19 bases in the middle. CDR3 nucleotides: TGTGCCAGCAGCTTACTTAGCAGGGGTGTCTGGTCAGATACGCAGTATTTT. This codes for CASSLLSRGVWSDTQYF.

V is TRBV2 and J is TRBJ1-1, with 7 bases matching TRBD1. The CDR3 contains 13 residues. J lost 4 bases, V lost 3 bases, and 2 bases had no gene match. CDR1 and CDR2 from the germline V gene are SNHLY and FYNNEI. CDR3 residues: CASSDQGGTEAFF. In nucleotides, the CDR3 is TGTGCCAGCAGTGATCAGGGGGGCACTGAAGCTTTCTTT. The entire variable domain, with the rest obtained from reference TRBV2 and TRBJ1-1, is as follows: EPEVTQTPSHQVTQMGQEVILRCVPISNHLYFYWYRQILGQKVEFLVSFYNNEISEKSEIFDDQFSVERPDGSNFTLKIRSTKLEDSAMYFCASSDQGGTEAFFGQGTRLTVV.

The chain joins TRBV14 to TRBJ2-5; D may be TRBD2 (5 bases). The J call may be faulty, since TRBJ2-7 better matches the DNA end. The germline V gene has CDR1 SGHDN and CDR2 FVKESK. The CDR3 has 15 residues. As DNA, the CDR3 is TGTGCCAGCAGCCAATTCCGGACTTTCTCCTACGAGCAGTACTTC. Its protein is CASSQFRTFSYEQYF.

The V and J genes are TRBV11-3 and TRBJ2-7; 14 bases match TRBD2. CDR1 and CDR2 (germline): SGHNT, YENEEA. The CDR3 covers 15 residues. The V gene end was trimmed by 5 bases and the J gene end by 3 bases; junction bases not matched to a gene: 3. CDR3 protein: CASSIGTSGSYEQYF. The CDR3 DNA reads as TGTGCCAGCAGCATCGGGACTAGCGGGAGCTACGAGCAGTACTTC.

V is TRBV11-3 and J is TRBJ2-5; the match to TRBD1 covers 7 bases. Germline CDR1 and CDR2: SGHNT and YENEEA. With V trimmed by 4 bases and J by 1 base, 9 bases remained unmatched. The CDR3 has 16 amino acids. The CDR3 nucleotides read TGTGCCAGCAGCTCCAGACAGGGAAACTTCCAAGAGACCCAGTACTTC. As protein: CASSSRQGNFQETQYF. Using reference TRBV11-3 and TRBJ2-5 for the parts outside the CDR3, the full variable domain is EAGVVQSPRYKIIEKKQPVAFWCNPISGHNTLYWYLQNLGQGPELLIRYENEEAVDDSQLPKDRFSAERLKGVDSTLKIQPAELGDSAVYLCASSSRQGNFQETQYFGPGTRLLVL.

This chain uses TRBV6-6 with TRBJ2-7, with 8 bases aligning to TRBD2. Germline CDR1 and CDR2: MNHNY and SVGAGI (reference sequence). This CDR3 is built from 16 residues. V dropped 6 bases and J dropped 6; count of bases not matched to a gene: 16. Here the CDR3 reads CASSLRSGTSPLEQYF. The CDR3 nucleotides read TGTGCCAGCAGCCTCCGATCCGGGACTAGTCCGCTCGAGCAGTACTTC.

The chain couples TRBV19 to TRBJ2-5, with D hard to call. Germline V gives CDR1 LNHDA, CDR2 SQIVND (reference sequence). Trimming removed 5 bases at V and 5 bases at J, with 15 bases between. There are 14 residues in the CDR3. The CDR3 loop reads CASSVGIRRETQYF. DNA for the CDR3: TGTGCCAGTAGTGTCGGTATACGCCGGGAGACCCAGTACTTC.

This rearrangement joins TRBV28 to TRBJ1-1; no definite D call. V gave up 2 bases and J gave up 1 base, with 11 bases separating them. Germline V lookup: CDR1 MDHEN, CDR2 SYDVKM. This CDR3 has 15 amino acids. The CDR3 sequence is CASSLPSAGNTEAFF. CDR3 bases: TGTGCCAGCAGTTTACCGTCGGCGGGGAACACTGAAGCTTTCTTT.

This clone appeared a few times. This rearrangement joins TRBV7-9 to TRBJ2-2; tentatively, D is TRBD2 (6 bases). This CDR3 has 15 residues. Trimming left V 0 bases short and J 5 bases short, with 10 bases between. Germline CDR1 reads SEHNR; CDR2 reads FQNEAQ (reference sequence). CDR3 amino acids: CASSLAGGSTGELFF. CDR3 in DNA: TGTGCCAGCAGCTTAGCGGGAGGATCGACCGGGGAGCTGTTTTTT.

This clone was seen only once. Additional DNA sequences in this sample encode the identical CDR3. The V and J genes are TRBV9 and TRBJ2-7, with 9 bases fitting TRBD2. The V gene end was trimmed by 0 bases and the J gene end by 4 bases; junction bases not matched to a gene: 2. The CDR3 has 14 amino acids. Germline V gene data show CDR1 as SGDLS and CDR2 as YYNGEE. CDR3 region: CASSVDLAGYEQYF. Written as DNA, the CDR3 is TGTGCCAGCAGCGTAGATCTAGCGGGATACGAGCAGTACTTC.